This record covers a single TCR beta chain. CDR3 length: 16 residues. Per germline, CDR1 SGHRS and CDR2 YFSETQ. The V end lost 0 bases, the J end lost 4 bases, and 15 bases lay between the germline ends. This record belongs to a study of CD8+CD57+ T cells in acquired aplastic anemia. Turning to the study itself: The sorted CD4+ and CD8+ cells yielded an average approximately 3.2 ug of DNA. The average read count for CD4+ cells in healthy donors was some 11 million.

CDR3 and TCR beta VDJ profiling relied on a genomic DNA template. MiXCR, run by TCRdb on the reads, gives a single entry per CDR3 protein. The sample lists a few hundred thousand distinct CDR3 sequences, over 55% occurring once. The chain links TRBV5-1 to TRBJ2-3, with D tentatively TRBD1 (5 bases). This clonotype was sampled from a human donor in good health. The source material was sorted CD4+, CD8+, or CD8+CD57+ T cells (not recorded which) from PBMCs. The CDR3 nucleotides are TGCGCCAGCAGCTTGGAGGGGTATCTGAGCGCAGATACGCAGTATTTT. It is translated as CASSLEGYLSADTQYF.